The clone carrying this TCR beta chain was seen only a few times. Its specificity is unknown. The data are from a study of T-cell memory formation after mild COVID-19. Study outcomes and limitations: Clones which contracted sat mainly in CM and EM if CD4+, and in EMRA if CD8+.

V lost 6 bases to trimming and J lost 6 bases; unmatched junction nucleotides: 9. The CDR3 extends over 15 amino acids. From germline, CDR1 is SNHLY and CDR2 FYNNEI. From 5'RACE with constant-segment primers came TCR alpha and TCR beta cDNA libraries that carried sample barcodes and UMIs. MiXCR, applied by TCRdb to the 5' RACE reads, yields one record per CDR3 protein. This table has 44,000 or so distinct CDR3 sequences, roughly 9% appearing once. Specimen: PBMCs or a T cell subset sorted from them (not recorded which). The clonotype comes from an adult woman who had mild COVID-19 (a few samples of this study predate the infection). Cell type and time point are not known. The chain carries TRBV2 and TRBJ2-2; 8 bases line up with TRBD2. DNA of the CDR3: TGTGCCAGCAGCCTACTGACTAGCGTGCCCGGGGAGCTGTTTTTT. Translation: CASSLLTSVPGELFF.